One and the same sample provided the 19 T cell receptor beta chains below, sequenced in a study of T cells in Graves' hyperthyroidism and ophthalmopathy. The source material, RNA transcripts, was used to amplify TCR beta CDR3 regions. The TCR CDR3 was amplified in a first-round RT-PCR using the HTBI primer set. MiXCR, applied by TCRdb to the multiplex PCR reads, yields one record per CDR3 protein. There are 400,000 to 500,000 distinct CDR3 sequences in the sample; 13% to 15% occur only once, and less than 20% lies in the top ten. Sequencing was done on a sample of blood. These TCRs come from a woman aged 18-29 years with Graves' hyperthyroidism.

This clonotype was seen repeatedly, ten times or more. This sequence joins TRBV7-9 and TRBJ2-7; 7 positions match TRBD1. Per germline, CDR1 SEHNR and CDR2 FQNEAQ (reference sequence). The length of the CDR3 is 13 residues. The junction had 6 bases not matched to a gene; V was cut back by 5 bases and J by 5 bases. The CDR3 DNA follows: TGTGCCAGCAGCCAAAACGACAGGGACGAGCAGTACGTC. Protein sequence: CASSQNDRDEQYV.

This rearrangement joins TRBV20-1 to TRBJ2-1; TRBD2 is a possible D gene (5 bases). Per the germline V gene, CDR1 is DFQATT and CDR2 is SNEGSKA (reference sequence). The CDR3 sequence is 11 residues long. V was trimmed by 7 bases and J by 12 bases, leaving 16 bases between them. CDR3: CSVGGSVGQFF. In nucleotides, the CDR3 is TGCAGTGTTGGCGGGTCCGTAGGGCAGTTCTTC.

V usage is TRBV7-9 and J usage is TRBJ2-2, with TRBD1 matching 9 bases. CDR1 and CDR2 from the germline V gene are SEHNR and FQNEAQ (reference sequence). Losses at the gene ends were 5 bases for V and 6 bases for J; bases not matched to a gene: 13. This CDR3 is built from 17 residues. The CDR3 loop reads CASSRGPDRGSPGELFF. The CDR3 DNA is TGTGCCAGCAGCCGGGGGCCGGACAGGGGCTCCCCCGGGGAGCTGTTTTTT.

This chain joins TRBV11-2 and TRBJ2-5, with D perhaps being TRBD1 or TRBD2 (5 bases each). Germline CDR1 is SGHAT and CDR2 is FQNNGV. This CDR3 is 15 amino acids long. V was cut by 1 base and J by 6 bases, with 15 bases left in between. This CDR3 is CASSLGGVSSKTQYF. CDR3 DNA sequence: TGTGCCAGCAGCTTAGGAGGGGTGAGCAGCAAGACCCAGTACTTC.

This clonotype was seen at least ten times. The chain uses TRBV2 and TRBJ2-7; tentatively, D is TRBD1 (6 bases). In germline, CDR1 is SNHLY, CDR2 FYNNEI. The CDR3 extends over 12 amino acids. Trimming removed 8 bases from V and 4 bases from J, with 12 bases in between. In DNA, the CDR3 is TGTGCCAGCGGGGAGCAGGGGTACGAGCAGTACTTC. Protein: CASGEQGYEQYF.

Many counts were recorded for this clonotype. The CDR3 loop is CALPGQGQGYTF. CDR3 coding DNA: TGTGCCCTTCCGGGACAGGGGCAAGGCTACACCTTC. V gene TRBV30 combines with J gene TRBJ1-2; TRBD1 aligns across 10 bases. The CDR3 runs 12 residues. Germline CDR1 reads GTSNPN; CDR2 reads SVGIG (reference sequence). After removal of 8 bases from V and 8 bases from J, the junction contained 8 bases not matched to a gene.

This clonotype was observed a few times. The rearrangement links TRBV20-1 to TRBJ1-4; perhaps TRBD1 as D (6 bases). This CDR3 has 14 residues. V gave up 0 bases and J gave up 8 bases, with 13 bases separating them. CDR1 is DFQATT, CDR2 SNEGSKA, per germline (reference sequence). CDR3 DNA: TGCAGTGCTAGAGATAGGGGGATGGGGGAAAAACTGTTTTTT. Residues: CSARDRGMGEKLFF.

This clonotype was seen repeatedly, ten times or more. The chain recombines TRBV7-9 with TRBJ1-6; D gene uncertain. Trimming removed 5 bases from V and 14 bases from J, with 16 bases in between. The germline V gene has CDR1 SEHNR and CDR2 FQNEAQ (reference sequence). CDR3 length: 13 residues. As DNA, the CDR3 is TGTGCCAGCAGCCCCAGTCGGAATTCGGCCCTCCACTTT. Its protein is CASSPSRNSALHF.

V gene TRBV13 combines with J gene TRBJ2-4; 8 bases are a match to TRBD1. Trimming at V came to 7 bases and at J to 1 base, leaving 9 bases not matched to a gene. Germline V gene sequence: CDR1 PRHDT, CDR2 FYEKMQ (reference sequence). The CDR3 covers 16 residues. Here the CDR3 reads CASTPGTGDAKNIQYF. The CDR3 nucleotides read TGTGCCAGCACCCCCGGGACAGGCGACGCCAAAAACATTCAGTACTTC. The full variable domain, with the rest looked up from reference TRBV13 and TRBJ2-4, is AAGVIQSPRHLIKEKRETATLKCYPIPRHDTVYWYQQGPGQDPQFLISFYEKMQSDKGSIPDRFSAQQFSDYHSELNMSSLELGDSALYFCASTPGTGDAKNIQYFGAGTRLSVL.

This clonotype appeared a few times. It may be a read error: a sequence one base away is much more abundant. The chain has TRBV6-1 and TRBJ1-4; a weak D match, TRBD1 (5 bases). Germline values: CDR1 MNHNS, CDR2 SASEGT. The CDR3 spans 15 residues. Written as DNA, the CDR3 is TGTGCCAGCAGTGAAGCGCTTCGGAGGGGCGAAAAACTGGTTTTT. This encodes CASSEALRRGEKLVF.

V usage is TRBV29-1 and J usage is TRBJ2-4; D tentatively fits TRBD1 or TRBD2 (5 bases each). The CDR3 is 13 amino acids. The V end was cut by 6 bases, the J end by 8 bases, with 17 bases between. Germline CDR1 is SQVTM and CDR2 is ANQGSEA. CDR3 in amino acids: CSVGPAGADIQYF. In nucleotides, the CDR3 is TGCAGCGTCGGGCCTGCCGGGGCCGACATTCAGTACTTC.

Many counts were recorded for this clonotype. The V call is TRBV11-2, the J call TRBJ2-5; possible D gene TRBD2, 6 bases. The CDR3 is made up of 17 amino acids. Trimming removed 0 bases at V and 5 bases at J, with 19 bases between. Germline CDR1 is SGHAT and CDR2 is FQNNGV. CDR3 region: CASSLDPRTTLRETQYF. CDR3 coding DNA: TGTGCCAGCAGCTTAGATCCCCGGACTACCCTACGGGAGACCCAGTACTTC.

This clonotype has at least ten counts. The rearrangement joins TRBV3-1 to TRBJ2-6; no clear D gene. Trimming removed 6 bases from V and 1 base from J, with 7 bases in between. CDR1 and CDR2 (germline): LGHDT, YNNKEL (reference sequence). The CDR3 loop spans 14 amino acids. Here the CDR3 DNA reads TGTGCCAGCAGGACCATGTCTGGGGCCAACGTCCTGACTTTC. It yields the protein CASRTMSGANVLTF.

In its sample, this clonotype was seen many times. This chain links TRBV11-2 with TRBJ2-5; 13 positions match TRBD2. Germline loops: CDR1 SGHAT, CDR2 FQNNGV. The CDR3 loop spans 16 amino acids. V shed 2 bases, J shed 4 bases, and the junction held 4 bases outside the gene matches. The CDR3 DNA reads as TGTGCCAGCAGCTTAAGGACTAGCGGGAGTGGAGAGACCCAGTACTTC. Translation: CASSLRTSGSGETQYF.

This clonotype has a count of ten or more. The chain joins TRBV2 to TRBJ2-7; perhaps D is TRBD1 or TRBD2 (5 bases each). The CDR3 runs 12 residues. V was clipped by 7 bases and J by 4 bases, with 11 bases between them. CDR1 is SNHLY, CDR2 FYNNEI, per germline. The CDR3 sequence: CASTGQVYEQYF. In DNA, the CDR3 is TGTGCCAGCACGGGGCAGGTTTACGAGCAGTACTTC.

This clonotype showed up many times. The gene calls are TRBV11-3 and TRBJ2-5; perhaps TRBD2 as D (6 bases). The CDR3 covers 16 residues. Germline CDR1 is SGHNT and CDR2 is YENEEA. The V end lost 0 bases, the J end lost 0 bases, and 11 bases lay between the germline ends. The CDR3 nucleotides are TGTGCCAGCAGCTTAGAGGTTAGCGGTAACCAAGAGACCCAGTACTTC. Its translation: CASSLEVSGNQETQYF.

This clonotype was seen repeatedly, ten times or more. CDR3 sequence: CASGSGLLAKNIQYF. CDR3 nucleotide sequence: TGTGCTAGTGGTTCGGGGCTGTTAGCCAAAAACATTCAGTACTTC. The J gene is TRBJ2-4, the V gene TRBV12-5; tentatively, D is TRBD1 or TRBD2 (5 bases each). This CDR3 has 15 amino acids. Germline V lookup: CDR1 LGHNT, CDR2 FRNRAP. The V and J ends lost 4 bases and 0 bases respectively, with 10 bases between them. Looking up the rest from reference TRBV12-5 and TRBJ2-4 gives the full variable domain: DARVTQTPRHKVTEMGQEVTMRCQPILGHNTVFWYRQTMMQGLELLAYFRNRAPLDDSGMPKDRFSAEMPDATLATLKIQPSEPRDSAVYFCASGSGLLAKNIQYFGAGTRLSVL.

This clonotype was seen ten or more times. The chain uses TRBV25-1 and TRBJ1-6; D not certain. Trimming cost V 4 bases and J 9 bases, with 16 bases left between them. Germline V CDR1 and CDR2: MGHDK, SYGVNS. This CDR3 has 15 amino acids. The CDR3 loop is CASSALVAGSSPLHF. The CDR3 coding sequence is TGTGCCAGCAGTGCCCTAGTGGCGGGTAGTTCACCCCTCCACTTT.

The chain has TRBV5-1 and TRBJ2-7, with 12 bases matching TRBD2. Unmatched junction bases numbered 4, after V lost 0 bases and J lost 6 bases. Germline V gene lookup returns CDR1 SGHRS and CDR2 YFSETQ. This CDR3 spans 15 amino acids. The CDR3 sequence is CASSLVTSGSGEQYV. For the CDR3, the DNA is TGCGCCAGCAGCTTGGTGACTAGCGGGAGTGGCGAGCAGTACGTC.